Below are 22 T cell receptor beta chains sequenced from a single sample in a study of T cell clusters in autoimmune cytopenias. Each sample's input was approximately 270 ng genomic DNA, 38,000 or so genome equivalents. TRB was amplified by touch-down multiplex PCR, primer pools A and B combined. Reanalyzing the multiplex PCR reads, TCRdb keeps one entry per CDR3 protein, without DNA. Recorded for this sample: 1,500 or so distinct CDR3 sequences. In addition, the sample was reused for a study of T cell repertoires in aging, cancer and after chemotherapy.

Specimen: peripheral blood. These receptors came from a human donor in good health.

This clonotype registers medium-sized by frequency. The CDR3 here is CSAPNGDVHQGTQYF. The chain links TRBV20-1 to TRBJ2-5. Germline CDR1 DFQATT, CDR2 SNEGSKA (reference sequence). CDR3 length equals 15 residues.

J is TRBJ2-3 and V is TRBV19; TCRdb proposes TRBD1, but this gene call is untestable without DNA. Germline loops: CDR1 LNHDA, CDR2 SQIVND (reference sequence). This CDR3 has 18 residues. CDR3 in amino acids: CASSRSFPDRVHVDTQYF.

This clonotype registers medium-sized by frequency. J is TRBJ2-1 and V is TRBV5-1; TCRdb gives TRBD2 as the D gene, but with no DNA this cannot be confirmed. The CDR3 has 15 residues. Germline CDR1 is SGHRS and CDR2 is YFSETQ. The CDR3: CASSLDGTKYNEQFF.

According to its frequency, this clonotype is large (0.1 to 1%). The chain carries TRBV11-1 and TRBJ2-7. This CDR3 contains 14 residues. The germline V gene has CDR1 SGHAT and CDR2 FQDESV (reference sequence). The CDR3 sequence is CASSSTRGYYEQYF.

The chain carries TRBV7-2 and TRBJ1-6; TCRdb indicates TRBD1, and absent DNA this call remains unverified. This CDR3 has 15 amino acids. Germline V gene lookup returns CDR1 SGHTA and CDR2 FQGNSA. The CDR3 loop reads CASSLEPGQNSPLHF.

This chain joins TRBV20-1 and TRBJ1-6; TCRdb returns TRBD1, unconfirmable since there is no DNA. The CDR3 runs to 14 residues. Germline CDR1 and CDR2: DFQATT and SNEGSKA (reference sequence). CDR3 region: CSAIPGRGNSPLHF.

In terms of frequency, this clonotype is medium-sized. The gene calls are TRBV27 and TRBJ2-7; checking the TCRdb D call of TRBD1 is not possible without DNA. The CDR3 has 16 residues. Germline V gives CDR1 MNHEY, CDR2 SMNVEV (reference sequence). This chain's CDR3 is CASSLGPTFRGYEQYF.

By frequency, this clonotype registers medium-sized (0.01 to 0.1%). J is TRBJ2-7 and V is TRBV20-1; no DNA is available, so the TRBD1 call from TCRdb remains unchecked. CDR1 is DFQATT and CDR2 is SNEGSKA in the germline V gene (reference sequence). This CDR3 has 15 amino acids. The CDR3 here is CSASQQGRGPSEQYF.

This clonotype is labeled medium-sized based on frequency. The chain couples TRBV18 to TRBJ2-7. The CDR3 loop spans 15 amino acids. Per the germline V gene, CDR1 is KGHSH and CDR2 is LQKENI. The CDR3: CASSPAGGSSYEQYF. The whole variable domain, filled in from reference TRBV18 and TRBJ2-7, reads NAGVMQNPRHLVRRRGQEARLRCSPMKGHSHVYWYRQLPEEGLKFMVYLQKENIIDESGMPKERFSAEFPKEGPSILRIQQVVRGDSAAYFCASSPAGGSSYEQYFGPGTRLTVT.

According to its frequency, this clonotype is large. The chain couples TRBV6-1 to TRBJ2-6; the D call from TCRdb, TRBD1, cannot be confirmed without DNA. This CDR3 is 17 amino acids long. Germline V gives CDR1 MNHNS, CDR2 SASEGT. The CDR3 reads CASNPGHGTSGANVLTF.

This clonotype is labeled medium-sized (0.01 to 0.1%) based on frequency. The CDR3 reads CASSSDRDYSNQPQHF. The V gene is TRBV7-9, the J gene TRBJ1-5; lacking DNA, the TRBD1 call made by TCRdb goes unchecked. CDR1 SEHNR and CDR2 FQNEAQ come from the germline V gene (reference sequence). The CDR3 sequence is 16 residues long.

This clonotype is labeled medium-sized based on frequency. The gene calls are TRBV24-1 and TRBJ2-2; TCRdb picks TRBD1, but there is no DNA to check that call. The CDR3 has 17 amino acids. Germline CDR1 and CDR2: KGHDR and SFDVKD. This chain's CDR3 is CATSERGTGKYTGELFF.

This chain links TRBV9 with TRBJ2-2; TCRdb reports TRBD2, a call that lacks DNA to check it against. Per germline, CDR1 SGDLS and CDR2 YYNGEE. The CDR3 has 19 residues. This CDR3 reads CASSVEVGGRPEDTGELFF.

By frequency, this clonotype registers large. The chain combines TRBV6-5 with TRBJ2-2; TCRdb selects TRBD1, and the lack of DNA leaves this call unchecked. Looked up from germline, CDR1 is MNHEY and CDR2 is SVGAGI. CDR3 length: 15 residues. The CDR3 sequence is CASSYSTRGAGELFF.

This clonotype shows up as large by frequency. The chain joins TRBV5-4 to TRBJ2-2. The germline CDR1 and CDR2 sequences are SGHNT and YYREEE (reference sequence). The CDR3 contains 12 residues. The CDR3 sequence: CASSHNTGELFF.

This chain joins TRBV19 and TRBJ2-7; TCRdb indicates TRBD2, and absent DNA this call remains unverified. The germline V gene has CDR1 LNHDA and CDR2 SQIVND (reference sequence). This CDR3 is 15 amino acids long. CDR3 loop: CASSITAGGRHEQYF.

The chain recombines TRBV20-1 with TRBJ2-5. This CDR3 region has 12 residues. Germline CDR1 is DFQATT and CDR2 is SNEGSKA (reference sequence). The CDR3 protein is CSASLIRETQYF.

The V gene is TRBV6-1, the J gene TRBJ1-1; TCRdb names TRBD1, which stays unverified in the absence of DNA. CDR3 length equals 14 residues. In germline, CDR1 is MNHNS, CDR2 SASEGT. This CDR3 is CASSSGTPNTEAFF.

By frequency, this clonotype is medium-sized (0.01 to 0.1%). J is TRBJ2-3 and V is TRBV24-1; the D call from TCRdb, TRBD1, cannot be confirmed without DNA. Germline V gene lookup returns CDR1 KGHDR and CDR2 SFDVKD. The CDR3 is 15 amino acids. CDR3: CATSDPTGHPDTQYF.

This clonotype ranks as medium-sized (0.01 to 0.1%) in terms of frequency. V gene TRBV28 combines with J gene TRBJ2-2; with no DNA, the TCRdb D assignment of TRBD1 cannot be verified. Germline CDR1 reads MDHEN; CDR2 reads SYDVKM. This CDR3 comprises 17 residues. This CDR3 reads CASSSDPGQGGTGELFF. Complete variable domain (other parts from reference TRBV28 and TRBJ2-2): DVKVTQSSRYLVKRTGEKVFLECVQDMDHENMFWYRQDPGLGLRLIYFSYDVKMKEKGDIPEGYSVSREKKERFSLILESASTNQTSMYLCASSSDPGQGGTGELFFGEGSRLTVL.

Measured by frequency, this clonotype is medium-sized. V usage is TRBV18 and J usage is TRBJ1-2. The germline V gene encodes CDR1 KGHSH and CDR2 LQKENI. This CDR3 contains 14 residues. The CDR3 region is CASSPDGTNYGYTF.

This chain links TRBV30 with TRBJ1-1. The CDR3 consists of 13 residues. From germline, CDR1 is GTSNPN and CDR2 SVGIG (reference sequence). CDR3 amino acids: CAWSVVFDTEAFF.